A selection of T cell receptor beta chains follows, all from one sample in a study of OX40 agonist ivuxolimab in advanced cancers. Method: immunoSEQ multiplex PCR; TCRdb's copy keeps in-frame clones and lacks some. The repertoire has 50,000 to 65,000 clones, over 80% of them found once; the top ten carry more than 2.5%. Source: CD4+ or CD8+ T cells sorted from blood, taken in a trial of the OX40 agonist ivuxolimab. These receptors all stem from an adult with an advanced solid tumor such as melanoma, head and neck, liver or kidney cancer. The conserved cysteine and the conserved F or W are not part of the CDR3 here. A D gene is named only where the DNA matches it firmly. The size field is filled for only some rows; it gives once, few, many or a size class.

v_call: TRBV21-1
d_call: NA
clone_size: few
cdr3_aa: ASSKERQAGASTDTQY

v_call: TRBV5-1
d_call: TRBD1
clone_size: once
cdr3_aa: ASSVSGGNSYGYT

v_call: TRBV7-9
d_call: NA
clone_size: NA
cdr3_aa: ASSKDSNANYGYT

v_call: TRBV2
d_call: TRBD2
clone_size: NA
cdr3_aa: ASSEGLAGLYEQY

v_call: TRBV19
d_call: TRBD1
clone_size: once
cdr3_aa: ASSETSGGQGFYGYT

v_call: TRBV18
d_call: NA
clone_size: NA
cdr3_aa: ASSQGRDEQF

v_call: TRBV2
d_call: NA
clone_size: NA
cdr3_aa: ASSEFTYEQY

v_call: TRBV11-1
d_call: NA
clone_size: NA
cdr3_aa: ASSLREGTEAF

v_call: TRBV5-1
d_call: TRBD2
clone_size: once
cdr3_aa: ASGVAGVTGELF

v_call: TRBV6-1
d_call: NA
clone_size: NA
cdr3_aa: ASKETVNQPQH

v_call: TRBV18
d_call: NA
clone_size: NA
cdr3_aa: ASSQTVNTEAF

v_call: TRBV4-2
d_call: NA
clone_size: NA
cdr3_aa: ASSQDSETYEQY

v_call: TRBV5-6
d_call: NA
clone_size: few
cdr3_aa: ASSLAAAGSQPQH

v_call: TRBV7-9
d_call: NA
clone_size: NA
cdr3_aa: ASSLRQDNHEQY

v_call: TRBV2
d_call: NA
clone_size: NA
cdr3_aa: ASILARHPSRNEQY

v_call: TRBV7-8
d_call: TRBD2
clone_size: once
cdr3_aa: ASSLGLAAYEQY

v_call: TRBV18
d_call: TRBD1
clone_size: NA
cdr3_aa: ASSPDRGSVEQY

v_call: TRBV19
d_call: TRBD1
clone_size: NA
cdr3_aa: ASRTGGNSHEQF

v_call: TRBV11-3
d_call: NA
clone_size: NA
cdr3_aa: ASGSITGELF

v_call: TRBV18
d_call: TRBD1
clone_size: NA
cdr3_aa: ASSRGQDSGYT

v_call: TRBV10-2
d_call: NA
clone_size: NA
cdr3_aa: ASGGSHTGELF

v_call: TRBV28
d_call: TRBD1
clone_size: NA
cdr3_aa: ASERDRRNEQY

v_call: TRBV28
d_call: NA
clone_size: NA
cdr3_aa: ASSLVAQETQY

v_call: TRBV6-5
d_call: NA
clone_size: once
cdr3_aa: ASSYFPATEQF

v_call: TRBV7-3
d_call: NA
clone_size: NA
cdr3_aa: ASSLDPNTGELF

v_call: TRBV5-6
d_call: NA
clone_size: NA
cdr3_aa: ASSKGGTSSGNTIY

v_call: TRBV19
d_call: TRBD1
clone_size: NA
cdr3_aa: ASSISQDRGLGELF

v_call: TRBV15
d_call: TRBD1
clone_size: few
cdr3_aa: ATSYPGGQPQH

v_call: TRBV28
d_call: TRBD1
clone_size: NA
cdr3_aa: ASSLSQGAFGEKLF

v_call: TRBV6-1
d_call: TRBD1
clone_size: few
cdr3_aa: ASTTGNNQPQH

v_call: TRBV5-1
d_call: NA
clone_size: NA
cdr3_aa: ASSLAGGQETQY

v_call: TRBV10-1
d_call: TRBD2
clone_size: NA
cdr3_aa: ASSMTSGIYNEQF

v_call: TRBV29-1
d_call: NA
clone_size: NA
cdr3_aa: SGRGDSYEQY

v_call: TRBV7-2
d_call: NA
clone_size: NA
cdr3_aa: ASSATRVDTGELF

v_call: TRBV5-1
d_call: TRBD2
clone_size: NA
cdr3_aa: ASSQRVEREGTYNEQF

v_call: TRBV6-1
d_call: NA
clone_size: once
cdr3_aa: ASSEPGGGTDTQY

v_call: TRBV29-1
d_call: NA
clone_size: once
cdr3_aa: SADGIGGTEAF

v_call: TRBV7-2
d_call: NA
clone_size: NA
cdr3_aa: ASIHASVSSYNEQF

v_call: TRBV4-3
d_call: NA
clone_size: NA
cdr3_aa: ASSQDFAGRQEKLF

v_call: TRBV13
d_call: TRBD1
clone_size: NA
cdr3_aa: ASSFEQGAADTQY

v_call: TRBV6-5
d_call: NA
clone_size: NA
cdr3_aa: ASSDSLNQPQH

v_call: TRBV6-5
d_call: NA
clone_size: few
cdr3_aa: ASSYSGEDYEQY

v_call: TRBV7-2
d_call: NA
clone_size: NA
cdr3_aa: ASSLSRTYGYT

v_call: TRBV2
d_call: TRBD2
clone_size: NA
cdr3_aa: ASSNAGTSRTPRAYNEQF

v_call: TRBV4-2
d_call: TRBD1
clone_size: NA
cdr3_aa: ASSTTGQEGGELF

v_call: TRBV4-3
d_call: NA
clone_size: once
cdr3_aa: ASSQAGGQSYEQY

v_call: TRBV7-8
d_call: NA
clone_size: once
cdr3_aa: ASSFGAQSDTQY

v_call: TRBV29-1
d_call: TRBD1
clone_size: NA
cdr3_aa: SVGQGKDYGYT

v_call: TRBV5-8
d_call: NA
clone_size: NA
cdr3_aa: ASTSPTGPYGYT

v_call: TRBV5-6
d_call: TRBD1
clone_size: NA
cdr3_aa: ASSLVGSGQGGGQPQH

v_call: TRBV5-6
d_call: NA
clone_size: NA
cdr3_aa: ASSLLMATNTEAF

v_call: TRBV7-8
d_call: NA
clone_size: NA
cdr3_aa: ASSSLYEQY

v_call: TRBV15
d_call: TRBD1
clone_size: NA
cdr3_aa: ATSREKGAGNTEAF

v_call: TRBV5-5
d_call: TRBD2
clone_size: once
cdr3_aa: ASRSGLAENTGELF

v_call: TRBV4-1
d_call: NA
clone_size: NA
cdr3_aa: ASSRDVGAEQF

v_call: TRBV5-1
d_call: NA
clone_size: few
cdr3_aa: ASSLVRDTEAF

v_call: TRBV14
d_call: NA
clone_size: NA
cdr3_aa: ASSQGRTFTYEQY

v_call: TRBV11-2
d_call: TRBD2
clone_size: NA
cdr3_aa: ASSLVPAAGGGETQY

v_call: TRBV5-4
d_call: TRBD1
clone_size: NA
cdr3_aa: ASSLFGQGASPLH

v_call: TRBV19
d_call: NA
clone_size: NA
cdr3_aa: ASSILAGRGEKLF